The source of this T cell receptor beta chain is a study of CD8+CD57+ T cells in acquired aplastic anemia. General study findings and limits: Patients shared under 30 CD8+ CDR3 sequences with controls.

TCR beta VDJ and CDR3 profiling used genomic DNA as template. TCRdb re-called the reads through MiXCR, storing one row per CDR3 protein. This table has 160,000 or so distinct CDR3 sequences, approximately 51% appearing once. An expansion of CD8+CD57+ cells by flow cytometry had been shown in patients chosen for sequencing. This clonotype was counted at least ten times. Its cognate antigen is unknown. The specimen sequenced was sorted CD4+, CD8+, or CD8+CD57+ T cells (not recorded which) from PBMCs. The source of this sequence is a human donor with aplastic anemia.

The CDR3 DNA reads as TGTGCCAGCAGCTTATTTACATCCACAGATACGCAGTATTTT. Protein: CASSLFTSTDTQYF. The chain couples TRBV7-2 to TRBJ2-3; D unclear. In germline, CDR1 is SGHTA, CDR2 FQGNSA. The germline V and J ends were trimmed by 2 bases and 2 bases, with 8 bases remaining between them. The CDR3 is made up of 14 amino acids. The full variable domain, in which reference TRBV7-2 and TRBJ2-3 provide the parts outside the CDR3, is GAGVSQSPSNKVTEKGKDVELRCDPISGHTALYWYRQSLGQGLEFLIYFQGNSAPDKSGLPSDRFSAERTGGSVSTLTIQRTQQEDSAVYLCASSLFTSTDTQYFGPGTRLTVL.